This T cell receptor beta chain comes out of a study of cytomegalovirus exposure and HLA in healthy donors. The study, taken as a whole, reports: The study flagged about 160 TCR beta chains as cytomegalovirus-associated.

Some clones are missing from TCRdb's copy, which holds only in-frame ones; the method was immunoSEQ multiplex PCR. The table shows 160,000 or so clones, with around 82% occurring only once. The donors were in the roughly 110-subject validation cohort, distinct from the 666-subject first cohort. On this clone: What it binds is not known.

Germline V CDR1 and CDR2: SGHNT, YYREEE (reference sequence). Unmatched junction bases numbered 2, after V lost 3 bases and J lost 5 bases. There are 16 residues in the CDR3. The sequenced sample was PBMCs. The sequence was collected from a man aged 25 to 45 in good health and CMV-seropositive. The rearrangement joins TRBV5-4 to TRBJ2-2; 15 bases are shared with TRBD2. CDR3 sequence: CASSSGLAGGTGELFF. The CDR3 DNA reads as TGTGCCAGCAGCTCCGGACTAGCGGGAGGGACCGGGGAGCTGTTTTTT.